What follows describes a single T cell receptor beta chain. These data are taken from a study of blood T cell repertoires in COVID-19. About the study: Researchers got acute and convalescent COVID-19 samples from the United States, Italy and Spain.

In the original analysis: Reference gene primers were amplified, and this amplification served to estimate nucleated cell counts. Only in-frame clones appear in the TCRdb table, and some are missing; sequencing was by immunoSEQ multiplex PCR. The V and J calls and the clone size are those of that table, but D and trimming were determined from the DNA. The sample gives a few hundred thousand clones, approximately 93% of which show up once; more than 0.85% is in the top ten. Participant-reported clinical history was the basis for cohort assignment. With 3 bases clipped from V and 5 bases from J, the junction kept 13 bases outside the gene matches. CDR3 length: 17 amino acids. Germline V CDR1 and CDR2: SNHLY, FYNNEI.

The TCR comes from a woman between 40 and 55 years old who had been exposed to COVID-19. The sequenced material came from PBMCs or T cells enriched from blood (not recorded which). The chain recombines TRBV2 with TRBJ2-1, with 7 bases aligning to TRBD2. The CDR3 coding sequence is TGTGCCAGCAGTGATGGAGGGATACAGCGGGGCCACAATGAGCAGTTCTTC. Amino acids: CASSDGGIQRGHNEQFF.